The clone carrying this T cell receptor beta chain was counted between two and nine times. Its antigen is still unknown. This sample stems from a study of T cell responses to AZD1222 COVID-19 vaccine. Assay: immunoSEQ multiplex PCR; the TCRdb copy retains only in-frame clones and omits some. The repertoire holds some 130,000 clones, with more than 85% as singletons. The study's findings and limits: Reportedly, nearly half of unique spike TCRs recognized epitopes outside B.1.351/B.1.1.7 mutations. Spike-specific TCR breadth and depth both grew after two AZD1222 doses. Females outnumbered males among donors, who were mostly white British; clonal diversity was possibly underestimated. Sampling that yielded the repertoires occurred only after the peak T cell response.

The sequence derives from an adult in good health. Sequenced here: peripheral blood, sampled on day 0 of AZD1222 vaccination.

The CDR3 loop is CASSLAGGERSPLHF. DNA of the CDR3: TGCGCCAGCAGCTTGGCCGGGGGGGAAAGATCACCCCTCCACTTT. This sequence joins TRBV5-1 and TRBJ1-6, with a possible D match to TRBD1 (5 bases). The CDR3 contains 15 residues. Trimming cost V 0 bases and J 10 bases, with 14 bases left between them. From germline, CDR1 is SGHRS and CDR2 YFSETQ.